This record looks at one TCR beta chain sequence and its context. The CDR3 covers 17 residues. CDR1 is SGDLS and CDR2 is YYNGEE in the germline V gene. V lost 3 bases and J lost 3; bases outside the gene matches: 11. This record belongs to a study of blood T cell repertoires in COVID-19. As originally analysed: Amplification of reference gene primers provided the estimated nucleated cell counts. Data came from immunoSEQ multiplex PCR; TCRdb stores just in-frame clones and leaves some out. The V and J calls and clone size were taken over from that table, and D and trimming were inferred from the DNA. The sample records 200,000 to 250,000 clones, 88% being singletons.

The specimen sequenced was PBMCs or T cells enriched from blood (not recorded which). The chain uses TRBV9 and TRBJ1-5; 8 bases match TRBD1. The clonotype was recovered from a woman aged 50 to 65 with acute COVID-19. The CDR3 loop reads CASSAGTGLFSNQPQHF. The CDR3 DNA follows: TGTGCCAGCAGCGCAGGGACAGGTCTTTTCTCCAATCAGCCCCAGCATTTT. Complete variable domain (other parts from reference TRBV9 and TRBJ1-5): DSGVTQTPKHLITATGQRVTLRCSPRSGDLSVYWYQQSLDQGLQFLIQYYNGEERAKGNILERFSAQQFPDLHSELNLSSLELGDSALYFCASSAGTGLFSNQPQHFGDGTRLSIL.